This T cell receptor (beta chain) comes out of a study of OX40 agonist ivuxolimab in advanced cancers. With regard to the full study: The costimulatory receptor OX40 (CD134) was targeted by ivuxolimab, a fully human IgG2 agonistic monoclonal antibody. Intravenous ivuxolimab was administered to patients every 2 weeks at six dose levels: 0.01, 0.1, 0.3, 1.5, 3 and 10 mg/kg. Of the approximately 50 dose-escalation patients, hepatocellular carcinoma was present in about 20, melanoma in approximately 15, renal cell carcinoma in 9 and head and neck cancer in 9. Patients were allowed to have had prior anti-PD-1, anti-PD-L1 or anti-CTLA-4 therapy, and around 41% of the dose-escalation patients had previously received checkpoint inhibitors. The dose-escalation cohort was roughly 87% male with a mean age of about 65 years, ranging from about 20 to 80. Peripheral TCRbeta sequencing aimed to test whether ivuxolimab altered TCR sequence diversity and caused clonal T-cell expansion. Partial responses occurred in three dose-escalation patients: two with cutaneous melanoma and one with hepatocellular carcinoma. The paper reports the monotherapy dose-escalation portion (N of about 50 patients) of the phase I ivuxolimab trial.

Note on this clone: Its antigen target is currently unknown. Base qualities are not at hand, and no much larger clone is one base apart.

Findings and caveats that apply to the study as a whole: On average, CD8+ T cells showed more expanded clones than CD4+ T cells after ivuxolimab. In the 0.1-3.0 mg/kg groups, partial responders had among the lowest normalized peripheral clonal expansion, particularly in CD8+ T cells. The antigen specificity of the clonally expanded peripheral T cells was not determined. Low levels of normalized T-cell clonal expansion were also seen in some nonresponding patients. Clonal expansion of both CD4+ and CD8+ blood T cells was observed from baseline to week 6 at doses 0.1 to 3.0 mg/kg.

Via the germline V gene, CDR1 is KGHSH and CDR2 LQKENI. The CDR3 goes from the cysteine to the phenylalanine over 15 residues. Just the 45-base CDR3 DNA is kept, in frame starting at base 1. From V the trimming removes 6 bases and from J it removes 7 bases, while the gene matches leave 11 bases of the junction unaccounted for. Patients with autoimmune disease history or receiving systemic immunosuppression were excluded from the trial. In every dose cohort, peripheral blood was drawn for TCR sequencing at baseline, cycle 4 day 1, and cycle 7 day 1. The samples were drawn from a first-in-human, open-label, multicenter phase I dose-escalation trial of ivuxolimab. Adults with locally advanced or metastatic melanoma, renal cell, hepatocellular, or head and neck squamous cell carcinoma were enrolled in the trial. Before TCR sequencing, CD4+ T cells and CD8+ T cells were sorted from peripheral blood as separate populations.

Genomic DNA was isolated from the sorted cells so that the TCRbeta CDR3 region could be sequenced. TCRbeta CDR3 regions were sequenced using the immunoSEQ Assay. Sourced from immuneACCESS, this table was stored by TCRdb with only in-frame sequences that have V and J called. A share of the clones is absent; for the studies checked, an unresolved V gene accounts for under half, and the remainder has no known explanation. The sample includes roughly 90,000 clones, with just over 90% observed a single time. The ten top clones hold 0.71% of the sample. The receptor comes from an adult with an advanced solid tumor such as melanoma, head and neck, liver or kidney cancer. The sequences come from CD4+ or CD8+ T cells sorted from blood, collected in a trial of the OX40 agonist ivuxolimab. The chain employs TRBV18 and TRBJ1-4, and TRBD1 aligns with 7 junction nucleotides. In nucleotides, the sequence is TGTGCCAGCTCCCCCAGCACAGGGGCCGGTGAAAAACTGTTTTTT. Translation gives CASSPSTGAGEKLFF.